This entry describes one TCR beta chain. Its antigen is undetermined. Time point denoted: week 35, safety follow-up. With topical imiquimod, each dose of the vaccine consisted of 300 ug of mutant IDH1 20-mer peptide. The data originate from a study of a mutant IDH1 vaccine in newly diagnosed glioma. Study-wide context: Averaging approximately 42 years of age, treated patients were roughly 60% male and approximately 40% female. Notes on the study in general: Top peripheral T cell clonotype shifts appeared unrelated to pseudoprogression.

Measured with immunoSEQ multiplex PCR; TCRdb has only the in-frame clones, and not every one. The profile covers tens of thousands of clones, with roughly 83% appearing a single time and roughly 12% taken by the ten largest. Germline V gene sequence: CDR1 LGHNT, CDR2 FRNRAP. The length of the CDR3 is 14 residues. Trimming left V 7 bases short and J 0 bases short, with 12 bases between. The starting material was PBMCs, obtained from a glioma patient whose treatment included an IDH1 peptide vaccine. The rearrangement links TRBV12-5 to TRBJ2-5, with D uncertain. This sequence originates from a man between 18 and 29 years old with glioma. The CDR3 nucleotides are TGTGCTAGTGATACCGGACCCAACCAAGAGACCCAGTACTTC. Translation: CASDTGPNQETQYF.